This T cell receptor (beta chain) was identified in a study of OX40 agonist ivuxolimab in advanced cancers. Study-level points and caveats: The average count of expanded clones was higher among CD8+ T cells than among CD4+. Low normalized T-cell clonal expansion also characterized some of the nonresponders. Clones of CD4+ and CD8+ blood T cells grew by week 6 at doses of 0.1 to 3.0 mg/kg.

Details on this clone: Its matching antigen is unknown.

On cycle 4 day 1 and cycle 7 day 1, as well as at baseline, blood was sampled. Clones were sequenced by immunoSEQ multiplex PCR, and TCRdb holds only the in-frame ones, with some missing. The sample shows 18,000 or so clones, 75% to 90% of them seen only once. The TCR comes from an adult with an advanced solid tumor such as melanoma, head and neck, liver or kidney cancer. The sequenced sample was CD4+ or CD8+ T cells sorted from blood, obtained in a trial of the OX40 agonist ivuxolimab.

The CDR3 region is CASRRRDRANTGELFF. DNA for the CDR3: TGTGCAAGTCGCCGAAGGGACAGGGCGAACACCGGGGAGCTGTTTTTT. The chain uses TRBV12-2 and TRBJ2-2; the table names TRBD1, a call not compared with the DNA. TRBV12-2 is a pseudogene. This CDR3 is 16 amino acids long.